This T cell receptor beta chain emerged from a study of blood T cell repertoires in COVID-19. Sequenced by immunoSEQ multiplex PCR; TCRdb stores in-frame clones only, minus some. The sample yields about 160,000 clones, more than 60% seen once. V lost 6 bases and J lost 1; bases outside the gene matches: 6. CDR1 and CDR2 (germline): KGHDR, SFDVKD. The CDR3 length is 15 residues. The J gene is TRBJ1-1, the V gene TRBV24-1, with 8 nucleotides matching TRBD1. This sequence was found in a man aged 70 or older with acute or convalescent COVID-19. The sample was peripheral blood. CDR3 sequence reads: CATSPRTGTNTEAFF. CDR3 DNA sequence: TGTGCCACCAGTCCGCGGACAGGGACGAACACTGAAGCTTTCTTT.